What follows is one T cell receptor beta chain and its context. The record originates from a study of memory CD4+ T cells and cytomegalovirus serostatus. Study-wide context: Of the healthy Belgian adults, under 10 were CMV seropositive and 20 to 30 seronegative.

Profiled with immunoSEQ multiplex PCR; TCRdb holds only in-frame clones, not every one. The table has tens of thousands of clones, 82% seen once; the top ten hold around 0.38%. The sort gate was single viable CD3+CD4+CD8-CD45RO+ cells for memory CD4+ T cells. The germline gives CDR1 LGHNA, CDR2 YSLEER. Trimming pared 5 bases from V and 4 bases from J, leaving 17 bases between. The CDR3 spans 15 residues. The clonotype was recovered from an adult in good health and CMV-seronegative. Sequenced input: memory CD4+ T cells from blood. The rearrangement joins TRBV4-3 to TRBJ2-5; maybe TRBD1 (7 bases). CDR3: CASSSHRGGGETQYF. CDR3 in DNA: TGCGCCAGCAGCTCTCACAGGGGAGGCGGAGAGACCCAGTACTTC.